The next 22 T cell receptor beta chains were all read from a single sample in a study of control samples from healthy donors and cancer patients. Repertoires were generated with immunoSEQ multiplex PCR, while TCRdb's copy carries only in-frame clones and drops some. This table holds about 100,000 clones, roughly 87% found once. Specimen: blood. These receptors all come from a woman in her forties or fifties in good health.

The V call is TRBV19, the J call TRBJ2-7, with D perhaps TRBD2 (5 bases). V was clipped by 10 bases and J by 2 bases, with 18 bases between them. The CDR3 is 14 amino acids. Germline CDR1 is LNHDA and CDR2 is SQIVND (reference sequence). The CDR3 region is CATGGPAAAYEQYV. Written as DNA, the CDR3 is TGTGCCACCGGAGGCCCGGCAGCTGCCTACGAGCAGTACGTC.

The chain has TRBV6-2 or TRBV6-3 and TRBJ1-6; D unresolved. The CDR3 totals 13 residues. Germline V gene sequence: CDR1 MNHEY, CDR2 SVGEGT. Trimming took 2 bases from V and 10 from J, leaving 9 bases between them. CDR3 sequence (DNA): TGTGCCAGCAGTTACCCCGAAGGGTCACCCCTCCACTTT. It encodes CASSYPEGSPLHF.

The J gene is TRBJ2-1, the V gene TRBV3-1 (or the pseudogene TRBV3-2), with a possible D match to TRBD2 (6 bases). From germline, CDR1 is LGHDT and CDR2 YNNKEL (reference sequence). The CDR3 is 17 residues long. V was pared by 3 bases and J by 4 bases, with 19 bases between. The DNA of the CDR3 is TGTGCCAGCAGCCACTACTTGGGACTCCCCGGATACAATGAGCAGTTCTTC. The encoded protein is CASSHYLGLPGYNEQFF.

The CDR3 nucleotides are TGCGCCAGCAGCCCCGGCACGCGGGGGCGGGGTACGCAGTATTTT. The encoded protein is CASSPGTRGRGTQYF. This chain links TRBV5-1 with TRBJ2-3, with D possibly TRBD2 on 7 matching bases. The CDR3 is 15 amino acids. Trimming pared 4 bases from V and 8 bases from J, leaving 20 bases between. Germline V gene lookup returns CDR1 SGHRS and CDR2 YFSETQ.

This chain joins TRBV12-5 and TRBJ2-4; tentatively, D is TRBD1 (6 bases). V lost 7 bases and J 10 bases, leaving 20 bases between the germline ends. The length of the CDR3 is 14 residues. Germline V gene lookup returns CDR1 LGHNT and CDR2 FRNRAP. Written as DNA, the CDR3 is TGTGCTAGTGCCTTGGCTGGGGGCCCCTTAATTCAGTACTTC. The encoded protein is CASALAGGPLIQYF.

In this sample, this clone turned up once. The chain uses TRBV12-3 or TRBV12-4 and TRBJ1-2; TRBD1 might be the D (6 bases). Between the trimmed V and J ends, which lost 6 bases and 4 bases, there was a span of 9 bases. This CDR3 contains 12 residues. The chain's CDR3 is CASRSRGYGYTF. The DNA of the CDR3 is TGTGCCAGCAGATCCAGGGGCTATGGCTACACCTTC.

This chain connects TRBV19 to TRBJ1-2; no reliable D call. Germline V lookup: CDR1 LNHDA, CDR2 SQIVND (reference sequence). This CDR3 is built from 14 residues. V shed 3 bases and J shed 4 bases, with 12 bases lying between them. The CDR3 DNA reads as TGTGCCAGTAGTATCGGCCACTCGGGCTATGGCTACACCTTC. Translated, it gives CASSIGHSGYGYTF. Drawing the rest from reference TRBV19 and TRBJ1-2, the complete variable domain is DGGITQSPKYLFRKEGQNVTLSCEQNLNHDAMYWYRQDPGQGLRLIYYSQIVNDFQKGDIAEGYSVSREKKESFPLTVTSAQKNPTAFYLCASSIGHSGYGYTFGSGTRLTVV.

The V call is TRBV27, the J call TRBJ2-2; 7 nucleotides agree with TRBD1. Trimming took 6 bases from V and 7 from J; bases not matched to a gene: 5. CDR1 and CDR2 (germline): MNHEY, SMNVEV (reference sequence). CDR3 length: 13 residues. The CDR3 protein is CASRFQGDGELFF. The CDR3 DNA follows: TGTGCCAGCAGGTTCCAGGGGGACGGGGAGCTGTTTTTT.

This sequence joins TRBV2 and TRBJ1-6, with D possibly TRBD1 on 5 matching bases. Trimming took off 2 bases at V and 9 bases at J, with 11 bases between the two ends. The CDR3 totals 14 residues. The germline CDR1 and CDR2 sequences are SNHLY and FYNNEI. CDR3 sequence (DNA): TGTGCCAGCAGTGAAAGGGGACGTTTTTCACCCCTCCACTTT. It translates to CASSERGRFSPLHF.

The chain uses TRBV18 and TRBJ2-7; D is possibly TRBD1 (6 bases). V was pared by 2 bases and J by 1 base, with 18 bases between. This CDR3 contains 17 residues. Germline V gene data show CDR1 as KGHSH and CDR2 as LQKENI. This CDR3 is CASSPFILGTSSYEQYV. The CDR3 DNA reads as TGTGCCAGCTCACCATTTATTCTTGGGACAAGTTCCTACGAGCAGTACGTC.

The chain joins TRBV27 to TRBJ1-1; D not resolved. V was pared by 7 bases and J by 1 base, with 10 bases between. CDR1 and CDR2 from the germline V gene are MNHEY and SMNVEV (reference sequence). The CDR3 runs 13 residues. The CDR3 here is CASKQRENTEAFF. The CDR3 nucleotides are TGTGCCAGCAAGCAGAGGGAGAACACTGAAGCTTTCTTT.

The chain joins TRBV18 to TRBJ2-7, with D unresolved. The CDR3 is 14 amino acids. V dropped 4 bases and J dropped 1 base, with 11 bases sitting between them. Germline CDR1 KGHSH, CDR2 LQKENI. CDR3 DNA sequence: TGTGCCAGCTCACTGCCGGGCCGATCCTACGAGCAGTACTTC. Protein product: CASSLPGRSYEQYF.

The chain employs TRBV30 and TRBJ1-5; the match to TRBD1 covers 12 bases. Germline V gene sequence: CDR1 GTSNPN, CDR2 SVGIG (reference sequence). The CDR3 consists of 18 residues. Trimming at V came to 1 base and at J to 2 bases, leaving 9 bases not matched to a gene. CDR3 sequence reads: CAWSDAGTGGFGNQPQHF. The CDR3 nucleotides are TGTGCCTGGAGTGATGCCGGGACAGGGGGCTTTGGCAATCAGCCCCAGCATTTT. The whole variable domain, remainder taken from reference TRBV30 and TRBJ1-5, is SQTIHQWPATLVQPVGSPLSLECTVEGTSNPNLYWYRQAAGRGLQLLFYSVGIGQISSEVPQNLSASRPQDRQFILSSKKLLLSDSGFYLCAWSDAGTGGFGNQPQHFGDGTRLSIL.

This clone was counted once. The genes are TRBV2 and TRBJ1-1; the D gene is possibly TRBD1 (5 bases). This CDR3 comprises 11 residues. Per germline, CDR1 SNHLY and CDR2 FYNNEI. V gave up 4 bases and J gave up 6 bases, with 6 bases separating them. This chain's CDR3 is CASSGTPEAFF. In DNA form, the CDR3 reads TGTGCCAGCAGTGGGACACCTGAAGCTTTCTTT.

This chain joins TRBV30 and TRBJ1-2; D perhaps matches TRBD1 (5 bases). V shed 1 base and J shed 4 bases, with 19 bases lying between them. The CDR3 consists of 16 residues. Germline V CDR1 and CDR2: GTSNPN, SVGIG (reference sequence). CDR3 sequence (DNA): TGTGCCTGGAGTGACCTACGGGGCAGGGTGGGCTATGGCTACACCTTC. Its protein is CAWSDLRGRVGYGYTF.

The V gene is TRBV6-4, the J gene TRBJ2-7, with unresolved D. Germline assignment: CDR1 MRHNA and CDR2 SNTAGT. CDR3 length equals 13 residues. V was trimmed by 4 bases and J by 9 bases, leaving 16 bases between them. This CDR3 is CASSAVGPCRQYV. DNA for the CDR3: TGTGCCAGCAGTGCCGTCGGACCTTGTAGGCAGTACGTC.

In this sample, this clone turned up once. V and J are TRBV3-1 (or the pseudogene TRBV3-2) and TRBJ2-2, with no clear D. This CDR3 spans 12 amino acids. Germline V gene lookup returns CDR1 LGHDT and CDR2 YNNKEL (reference sequence). With 3 bases removed from V and 8 bases from J, the gap between germline ends came to 7 bases. The CDR3 DNA sequence: TGTGCCAGCAGCCACCGGCGAGGGGAGCTGTTTTTT. It specifies CASSHRRGELFF.

The genes are TRBV7-2 and TRBJ2-1, with D tentatively TRBD2 (6 bases). There are 15 residues in the CDR3. V lost 1 base, J lost 5 bases, and 12 bases lay in between. The V gene's germline CDR1 is SGHTA and CDR2 FQGNSA. The CDR3 reads CASSLVPAGNNEQFF. The CDR3 DNA reads as TGTGCCAGCAGCTTAGTTCCGGCGGGGAACAATGAGCAGTTCTTC.

This clone was detected once. This chain connects TRBV29-1 to TRBJ2-1; the match to TRBD2 covers 7 bases. Germline lookup yields CDR1 SQVTM and CDR2 ANQGSEA. The CDR3 sequence is 17 residues long. The V gene end was trimmed by 1 base and the J gene end by 3 bases; junction bases not matched to a gene: 12. The CDR3 here is CSVEVARAGLYYNEQFF. Written as DNA, the CDR3 is TGCAGCGTTGAAGTCGCTCGAGCGGGGCTTTACTACAATGAGCAGTTCTTC.

The chain combines TRBV21-1 with TRBJ2-7; the DNA was not used to check the table's D call, TRBD2. TRBV21-1 is a known pseudogene. This CDR3 is 21 amino acids long. The CDR3 DNA reads as TGTGCCAGCAGCAAACTTCGGGGTCCAGTAAGACTAGCGGGAGCAGGTTACGAGCAGTACGTC. Amino acid sequence: CASSKLRGPVRLAGAGYEQYV.

This chain uses TRBV24-1 with TRBJ2-3, with unresolved D. Germline assignment: CDR1 KGHDR and CDR2 SFDVKD. This CDR3 has 11 amino acids. Trimming removed 5 bases from V and 7 bases from J, with 6 bases in between. CDR3 region: CATSGENTQYF. DNA for the CDR3: TGTGCCACCAGTGGGGAAAATACGCAGTATTTT.

The chain has TRBV24-1 and TRBJ2-5; TRBD1 agrees at 8 bases. The germline V gene encodes CDR1 KGHDR and CDR2 SFDVKD. The CDR3 consists of 15 residues. J lost 4 bases, V lost 3 bases, and 6 bases had no gene match. This CDR3 reads CATSDGGTGGETQYF. CDR3 bases: TGTGCCACCAGTGATGGGGGAACAGGGGGAGAGACCCAGTACTTC.